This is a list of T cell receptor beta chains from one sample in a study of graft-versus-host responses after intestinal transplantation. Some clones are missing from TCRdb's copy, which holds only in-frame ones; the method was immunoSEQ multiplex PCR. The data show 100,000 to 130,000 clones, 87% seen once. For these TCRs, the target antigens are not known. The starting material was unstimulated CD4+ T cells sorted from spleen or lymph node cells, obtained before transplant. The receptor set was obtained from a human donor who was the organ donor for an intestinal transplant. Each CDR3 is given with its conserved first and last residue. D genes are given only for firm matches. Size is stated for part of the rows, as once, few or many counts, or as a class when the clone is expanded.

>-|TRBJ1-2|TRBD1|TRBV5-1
TGCGCCAGCAGCTTGTCAGGGGGTATGTCCTATGGCTACACCTTC
CASSLSGGMSYGYTF
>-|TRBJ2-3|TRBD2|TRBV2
TGTGCCAGCAAAGGGCGGGGGACGACAGATACGCAGTATTTT
CASKGRGTTDTQYF
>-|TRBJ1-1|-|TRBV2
TGTGCCAGCAGACCGGGACTTAACACTGAAGCTTTCTTT
CASRPGLNTEAFF
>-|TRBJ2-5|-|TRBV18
TGTGCCAGCTCACCACCCTCCCCGGTCCCACAAGAGACCCAGTACTTC
CASSPPSPVPQETQYF
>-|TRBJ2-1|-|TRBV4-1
TGCGCCAGCAGCCAAGACCCCAGGGGGGATGAGCAGTTCTTC
CASSQDPRGDEQFF
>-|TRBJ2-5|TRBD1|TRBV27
TGTGCCAGCAGCTCAACAGGGGTGGGGAGAGAGACCCAGTACTTC
CASSSTGVGRETQYF
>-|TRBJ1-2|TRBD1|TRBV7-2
TGTGCCAGCAGCACCAGGACAGGGGATAGTTATGGCTACACCTTC
CASSTRTGDSYGYTF
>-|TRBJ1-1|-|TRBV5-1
TGCGCCAGCAGCTTGATATTAGGGGAAACTGAAGCTTTCTTT
CASSLILGETEAFF
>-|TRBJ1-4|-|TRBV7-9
TGTGCCAGCAGCTTACAGGGTGAAAAACTGTTTTTT
CASSLQGEKLFF
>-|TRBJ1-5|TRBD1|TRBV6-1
TGTGCCAGCAGGAACCGACAGGGCCTGCATCAGCCCCAGCATTTT
CASRNRQGLHQPQHF
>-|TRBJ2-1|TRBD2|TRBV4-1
TGCGCCAGCAGCCAAGGGGGACTAGCGGGAGTAGAGCAGTTCTTC
CASSQGGLAGVEQFF
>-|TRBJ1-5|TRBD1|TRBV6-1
TGTGCCAGCAGTGGGACAGGGGGGAATCAGCCCCAGCATTTT
CASSGTGGNQPQHF
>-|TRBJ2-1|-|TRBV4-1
TGCGCCAGCAGCCCGCTAGCGAAGACCTACAATGAGCAGTTCTTC
CASSPLAKTYNEQFF
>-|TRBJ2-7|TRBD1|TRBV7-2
TGTGCCAGCAGCCCCCAGACAGGGTATTCCTACGAGCAGTACTTC
CASSPQTGYSYEQYF
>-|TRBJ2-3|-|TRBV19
TGTGCCAGTAGAACCCAAGGGCGGGGAACCACAGATACGCAGTATTTT
CASRTQGRGTTDTQYF
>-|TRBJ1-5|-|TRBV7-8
TGTGCCAGCAGCTTCCAAGACAGTCAGCCCCAGCATTTT
CASSFQDSQPQHF
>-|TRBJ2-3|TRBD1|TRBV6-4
TGTGCCAGCAGTCCGGGACAGGGAACAGATACGCAGTATTTT
CASSPGQGTDTQYF
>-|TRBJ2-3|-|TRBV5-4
TGTGCCAGCAGCTTGGGAGGTGGACTCGATACGCAGTATTTT
CASSLGGGLDTQYF
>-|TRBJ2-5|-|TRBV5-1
TGCGCCAGCAGCTTGGTTGGAGAGACCCAGTACTTC
CASSLVGETQYF
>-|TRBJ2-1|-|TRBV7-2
TGTGCCAGCAGCTTACCACAGGGACGGGGTGAGCAGTTCTTC
CASSLPQGRGEQFF
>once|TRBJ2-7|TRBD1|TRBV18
TGTGCCAGCTCACCATCAGGGGGCAACGAGCAGTACTTC
CASSPSGGNEQYF
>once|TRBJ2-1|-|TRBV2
TGTGCCAGCAGTGTGGAGGTTCATGAGCAGTTCTTC
CASSVEVHEQFF
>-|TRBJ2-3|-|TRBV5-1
TGCGCCAGCAGCTTGGTATTAGCAGCTAGCACAGATACGCAGTATTTT
CASSLVLAASTDTQYF
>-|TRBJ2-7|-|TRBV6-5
TGTGCCAGCAGTTCGCACACAGGCAGCTCCTACGAGCAGTACTTC
CASSSHTGSSYEQYF
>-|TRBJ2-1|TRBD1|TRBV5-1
TGCGCCAGCAGCTTGTGGGGGACAGGGGGCAACAATGAGCAGTTCTTC
CASSLWGTGGNNEQFF
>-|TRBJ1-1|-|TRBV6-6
TGTGCCAGCTCCCAGGTGTTTGGGAACACTGAAGCTTTCTTT
CASSQVFGNTEAFF
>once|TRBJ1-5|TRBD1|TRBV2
TGTGCCAGCAGGGGACAGAAGTATAACAATCAGCCCCAGCATTTT
CASRGQKYNNQPQHF
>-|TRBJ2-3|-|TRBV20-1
TGCAGTGCTCCTAGCTCAGATACGCAGTATTTT
CSAPSSDTQYF
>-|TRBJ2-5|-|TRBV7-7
TGTGCCAGCAGCCTAGCGTTTCGGGAGACCCAGTACTTC
CASSLAFRETQYF
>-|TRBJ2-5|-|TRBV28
TGTGCCAGCCGAGAGACCCAGTACTTC
CASRETQYF
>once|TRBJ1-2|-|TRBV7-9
TGTGCCAGCAGCTTAAATATGGGGCACTATGGCTACACCTTC
CASSLNMGHYGYTF
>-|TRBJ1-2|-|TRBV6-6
TGTGCCAGCAGTTACTCGAGGATGGGGCACGGTGGCTACACCTTC
CASSYSRMGHGGYTF
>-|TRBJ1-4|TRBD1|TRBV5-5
TGTGCCAGCAGCGGCCGGGACAGGAATCCTTTGCTGTTTTTT
CASSGRDRNPLLFF
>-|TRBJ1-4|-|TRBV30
TGTGCCTGGAGTCCCGGGGGCGTGTATGAAAAACTGTTTTTT
CAWSPGGVYEKLFF
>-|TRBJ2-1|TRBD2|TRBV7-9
TGTGCCAGCAGCAGCACCGGGACTAGTCAGCGTGAGCAGTTCTTC
CASSSTGTSQREQFF
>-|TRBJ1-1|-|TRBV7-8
TGTGCCAGCAGCTCCGCCCGGCAGAACATGAACACTGAAGCTTTCTTT
CASSSARQNMNTEAFF
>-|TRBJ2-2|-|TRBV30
TGTGCCTGGAGGGGTGGGTTATACACCGGGGAGCTGTTTTTT
CAWRGGLYTGELFF
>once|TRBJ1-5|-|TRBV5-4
TGTGCCAGCAGCTCCTGGGGAACGGATCAGCCCCAGCATTTT
CASSSWGTDQPQHF
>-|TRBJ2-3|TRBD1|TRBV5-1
TGCGCCAGCAGCGGAACCGGGACAGGGGTAACAGATACGCAGTATTTT
CASSGTGTGVTDTQYF
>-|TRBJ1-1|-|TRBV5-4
TGTGCCAGCAGCATCATTGGGTCTGAAGCTTTCTTT
CASSIIGSEAFF
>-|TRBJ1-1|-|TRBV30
TGTGCCTGTTCTCGGACAGCCTGGAACACTGAAGCTTTCTTT
CACSRTAWNTEAFF
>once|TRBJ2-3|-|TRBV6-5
TGTGCCAGCAGTTACTCCTGGGACAGCACAGATACGCAGTATTTT
CASSYSWDSTDTQYF
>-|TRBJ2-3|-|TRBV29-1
TGCAGCGCACGACGGATCCTCACAGATACGCAGTATTTT
CSARRILTDTQYF
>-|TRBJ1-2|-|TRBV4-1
TGCGCCAGCAGCCCGGGCCCTAACTATGGCTACACCTTC
CASSPGPNYGYTF
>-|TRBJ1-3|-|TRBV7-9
TGTGCCAGCAGCTTAGATGGACTCAGCTCTGGAAACACCATATATTTT
CASSLDGLSSGNTIYF